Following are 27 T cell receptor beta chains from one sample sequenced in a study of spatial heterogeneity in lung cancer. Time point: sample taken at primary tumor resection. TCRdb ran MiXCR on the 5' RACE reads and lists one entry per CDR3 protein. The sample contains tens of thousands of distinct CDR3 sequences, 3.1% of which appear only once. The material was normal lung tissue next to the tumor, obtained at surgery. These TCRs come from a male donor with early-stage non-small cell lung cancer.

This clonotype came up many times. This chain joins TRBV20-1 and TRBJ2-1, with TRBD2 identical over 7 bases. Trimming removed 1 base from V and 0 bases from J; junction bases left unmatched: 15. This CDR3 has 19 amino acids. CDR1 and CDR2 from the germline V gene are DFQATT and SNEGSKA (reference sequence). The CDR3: CSARGPGHLTSSSYNEQFF. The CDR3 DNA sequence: TGCAGTGCTAGAGGGCCCGGACACCTGACTAGCAGCTCCTACAATGAGCAGTTCTTC.

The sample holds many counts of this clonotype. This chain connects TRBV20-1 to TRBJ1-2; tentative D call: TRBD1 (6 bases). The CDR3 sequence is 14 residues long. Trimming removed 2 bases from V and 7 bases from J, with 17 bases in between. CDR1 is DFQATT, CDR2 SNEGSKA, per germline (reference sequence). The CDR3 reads CSARPLRGSIGYTF. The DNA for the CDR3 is TGCAGTGCTAGACCCCTAAGGGGGTCTATTGGCTACACCTTC.

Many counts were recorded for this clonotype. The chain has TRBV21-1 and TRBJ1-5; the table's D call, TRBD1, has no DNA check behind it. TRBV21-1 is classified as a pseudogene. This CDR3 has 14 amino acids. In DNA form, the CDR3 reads TGTGCCAGCCGGCCGGGACGAAGCAATCAGCCCCAGCATTTT. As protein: CASRPGRSNQPQHF.

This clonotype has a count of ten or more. The DNA of the CDR3 is TGTGCCAGCAGTGAAGACACTACTAACGGGGAGCTGTTTTTT. This gives the protein CASSEDTTNGELFF. V gene TRBV2 combines with J gene TRBJ2-2; D gene ambiguous. The CDR3 covers 14 residues. The V and J ends lost 1 base and 7 bases respectively, with 10 bases between them. The germline V gene encodes CDR1 SNHLY and CDR2 FYNNEI.

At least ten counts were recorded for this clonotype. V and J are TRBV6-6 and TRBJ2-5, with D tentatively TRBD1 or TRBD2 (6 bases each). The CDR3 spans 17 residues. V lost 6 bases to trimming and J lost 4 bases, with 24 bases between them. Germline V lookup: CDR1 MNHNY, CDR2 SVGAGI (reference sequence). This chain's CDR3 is CASRQGGPQPKRETQYF. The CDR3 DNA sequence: TGTGCCAGCAGACAAGGGGGGCCCCAGCCCAAGCGAGAGACCCAGTACTTC.

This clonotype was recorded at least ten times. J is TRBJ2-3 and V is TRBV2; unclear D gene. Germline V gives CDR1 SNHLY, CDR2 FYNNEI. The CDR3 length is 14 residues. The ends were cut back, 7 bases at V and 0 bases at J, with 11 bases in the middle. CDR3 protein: CASKLSTSTDTQYF. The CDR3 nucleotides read TGTGCCAGCAAGTTAAGTACTAGCACAGATACGCAGTATTTT.

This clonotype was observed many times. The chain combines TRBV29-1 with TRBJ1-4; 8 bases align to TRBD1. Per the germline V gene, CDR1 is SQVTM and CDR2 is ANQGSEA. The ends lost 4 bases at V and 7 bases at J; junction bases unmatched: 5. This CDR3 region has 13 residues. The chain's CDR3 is CSVAGQGSEKLFF. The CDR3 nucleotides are TGCAGCGTTGCAGGACAGGGTTCTGAAAAACTGTTTTTT.

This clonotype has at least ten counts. The CDR3 DNA reads as TGTGCCAGCAGCCTTCAGGGCCTTGGCTACAATGAGCAGTTCTTC. Protein: CASSLQGLGYNEQFF. The chain is built from TRBV6-6 and TRBJ2-1; tentatively, D is TRBD1 (5 bases). The CDR3 has 15 residues. Germline values: CDR1 MNHNY, CDR2 SVGAGI (reference sequence). Trimming shortened V by 6 bases and J by 3 bases, and 15 bases separated the two germline ends.

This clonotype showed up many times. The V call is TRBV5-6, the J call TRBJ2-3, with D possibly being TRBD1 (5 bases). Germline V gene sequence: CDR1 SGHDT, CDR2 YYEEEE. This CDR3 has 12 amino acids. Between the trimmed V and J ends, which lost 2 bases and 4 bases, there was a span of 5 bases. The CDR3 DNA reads TGTGCCAGCAGCTTAGGGGCAGATACGCAGTATTTT. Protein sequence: CASSLGADTQYF.

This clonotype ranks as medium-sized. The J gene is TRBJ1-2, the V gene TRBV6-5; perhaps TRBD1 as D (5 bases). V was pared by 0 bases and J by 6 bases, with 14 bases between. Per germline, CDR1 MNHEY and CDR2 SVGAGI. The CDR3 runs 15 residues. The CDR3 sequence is CASSYSTGVPDGYTF. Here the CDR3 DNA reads TGTGCCAGCAGTTACTCGACGGGGGTTCCGGATGGCTACACCTTC.

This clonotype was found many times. The CDR3 DNA sequence: TGCAGTGGGCGGAGTACTGGGGCCAACGTCCTGACTTTC. Translating gives CSGRSTGANVLTF. The chain combines TRBV20-1 with TRBJ2-6; D gene ambiguous. Trimming shortened V by 7 bases and J by 2 bases, and 9 bases separated the two germline ends. Germline CDR1 and CDR2: DFQATT and SNEGSKA (reference sequence). CDR3 length equals 13 residues.

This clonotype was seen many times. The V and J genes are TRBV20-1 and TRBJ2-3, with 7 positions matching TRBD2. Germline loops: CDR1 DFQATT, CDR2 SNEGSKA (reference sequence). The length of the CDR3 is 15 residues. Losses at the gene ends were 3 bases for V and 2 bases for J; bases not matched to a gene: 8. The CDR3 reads CSASGLADYTDTQYF. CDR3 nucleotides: TGCAGTGCTAGCGGGCTAGCGGATTACACAGATACGCAGTATTTT.

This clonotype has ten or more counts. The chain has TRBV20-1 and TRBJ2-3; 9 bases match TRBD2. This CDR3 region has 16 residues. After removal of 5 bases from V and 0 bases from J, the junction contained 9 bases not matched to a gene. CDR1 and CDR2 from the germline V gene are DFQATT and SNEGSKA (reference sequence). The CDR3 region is CSADSRTSGSTDTQYF. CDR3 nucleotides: TGCAGTGCTGATAGCCGCACTAGCGGGAGCACAGATACGCAGTATTTT.

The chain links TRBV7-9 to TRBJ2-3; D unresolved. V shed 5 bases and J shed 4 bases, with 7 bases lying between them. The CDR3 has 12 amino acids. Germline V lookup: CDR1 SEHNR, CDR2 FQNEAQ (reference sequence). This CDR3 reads CASSPVSDTQYF. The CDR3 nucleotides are TGTGCCAGCAGCCCCGTCTCAGATACGCAGTATTTT.

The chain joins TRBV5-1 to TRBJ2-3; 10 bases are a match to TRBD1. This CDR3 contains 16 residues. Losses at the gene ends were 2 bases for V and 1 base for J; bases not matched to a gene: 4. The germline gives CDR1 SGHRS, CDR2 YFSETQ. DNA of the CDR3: TGCGCCAGCAGCTTTGGGACAGGGGCTGGCACAGATACGCAGTATTTT. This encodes CASSFGTGAGTDTQYF.

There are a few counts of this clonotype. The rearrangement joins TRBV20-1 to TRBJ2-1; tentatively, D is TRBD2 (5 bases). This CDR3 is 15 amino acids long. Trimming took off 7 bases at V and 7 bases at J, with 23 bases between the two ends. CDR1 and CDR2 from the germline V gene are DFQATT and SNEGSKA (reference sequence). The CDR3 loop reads CSVDPQRTSRNEQFF. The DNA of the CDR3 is TGCAGTGTCGACCCCCAGCGGACTTCACGAAATGAGCAGTTCTTC.

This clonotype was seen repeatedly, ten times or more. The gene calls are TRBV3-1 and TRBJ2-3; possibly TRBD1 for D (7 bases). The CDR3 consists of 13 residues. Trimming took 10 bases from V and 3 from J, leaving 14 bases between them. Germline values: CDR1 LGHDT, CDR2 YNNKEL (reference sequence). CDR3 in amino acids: CATIQGGTDTQYF. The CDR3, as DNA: TGTGCCACCATCCAGGGGGGTACAGATACGCAGTATTTT.

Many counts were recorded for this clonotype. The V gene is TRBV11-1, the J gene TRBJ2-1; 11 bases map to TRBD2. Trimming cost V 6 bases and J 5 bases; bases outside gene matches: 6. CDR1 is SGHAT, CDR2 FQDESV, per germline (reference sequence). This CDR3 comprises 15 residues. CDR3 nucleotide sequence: TGTGCCAGCAGGACGGTAGCGGGGGGGAACAATGAGCAGTTCTTC. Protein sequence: CASRTVAGGNNEQFF.

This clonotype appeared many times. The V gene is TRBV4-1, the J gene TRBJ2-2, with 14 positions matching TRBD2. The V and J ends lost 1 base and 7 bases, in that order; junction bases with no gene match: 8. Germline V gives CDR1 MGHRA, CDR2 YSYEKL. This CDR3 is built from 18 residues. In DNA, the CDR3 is TGCGCCAGCAGCCAAGGGGGACTAGCGGGAGTGGGGAACGGGGAGCTGTTTTTT. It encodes CASSQGGLAGVGNGELFF.

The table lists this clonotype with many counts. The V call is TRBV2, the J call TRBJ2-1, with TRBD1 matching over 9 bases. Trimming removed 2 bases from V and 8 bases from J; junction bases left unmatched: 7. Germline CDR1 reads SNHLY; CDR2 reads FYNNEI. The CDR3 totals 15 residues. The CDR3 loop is CASSEMGQGRDEQFF. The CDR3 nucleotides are TGTGCCAGCAGTGAAATGGGACAGGGAAGGGATGAGCAGTTCTTC.

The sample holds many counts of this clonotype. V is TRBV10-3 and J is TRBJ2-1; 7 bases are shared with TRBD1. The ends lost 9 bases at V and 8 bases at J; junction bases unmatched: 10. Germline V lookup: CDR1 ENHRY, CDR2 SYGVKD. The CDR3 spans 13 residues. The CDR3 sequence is CAMAGGSLHEQFF. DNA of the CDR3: TGTGCCATGGCAGGGGGTTCTCTCCATGAGCAGTTCTTC.

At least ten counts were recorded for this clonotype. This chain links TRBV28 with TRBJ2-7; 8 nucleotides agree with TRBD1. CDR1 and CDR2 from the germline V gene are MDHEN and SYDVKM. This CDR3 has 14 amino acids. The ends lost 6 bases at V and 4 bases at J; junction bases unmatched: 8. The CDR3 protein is CASRPQGAFYEQYF. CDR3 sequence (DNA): TGTGCCAGCAGACCCCAGGGGGCTTTTTACGAGCAGTACTTC.

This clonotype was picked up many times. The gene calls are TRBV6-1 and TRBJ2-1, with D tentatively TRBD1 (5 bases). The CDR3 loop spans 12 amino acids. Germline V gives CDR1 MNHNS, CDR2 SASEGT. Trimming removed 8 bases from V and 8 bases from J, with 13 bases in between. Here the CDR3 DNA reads TGTGCCAGCGGGGCAGACTGGGATGAGCAGTTCTTC. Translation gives CASGADWDEQFF.

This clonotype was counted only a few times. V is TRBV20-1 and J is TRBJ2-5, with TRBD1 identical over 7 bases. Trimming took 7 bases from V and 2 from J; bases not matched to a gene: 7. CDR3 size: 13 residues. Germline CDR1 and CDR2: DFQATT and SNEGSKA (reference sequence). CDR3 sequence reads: CSVTGDRQETQYF. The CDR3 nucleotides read TGCAGTGTTACTGGGGACAGACAAGAGACCCAGTACTTC.

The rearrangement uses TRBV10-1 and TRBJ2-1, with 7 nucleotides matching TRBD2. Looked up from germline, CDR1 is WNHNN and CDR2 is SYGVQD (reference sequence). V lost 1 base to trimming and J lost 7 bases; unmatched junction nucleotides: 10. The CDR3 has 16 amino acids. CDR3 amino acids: CASSELRRDYPNEQFF. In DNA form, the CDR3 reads TGCGCCAGCAGTGAGTTACGCCGGGACTACCCTAATGAGCAGTTCTTC.

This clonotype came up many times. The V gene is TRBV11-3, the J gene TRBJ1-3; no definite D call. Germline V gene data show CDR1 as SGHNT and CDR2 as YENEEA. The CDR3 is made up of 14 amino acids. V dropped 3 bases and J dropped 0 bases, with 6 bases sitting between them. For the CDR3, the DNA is TGTGCCAGCAGCTTGACGGGCTCTGGAAACACCATATATTTT. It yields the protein CASSLTGSGNTIYF.

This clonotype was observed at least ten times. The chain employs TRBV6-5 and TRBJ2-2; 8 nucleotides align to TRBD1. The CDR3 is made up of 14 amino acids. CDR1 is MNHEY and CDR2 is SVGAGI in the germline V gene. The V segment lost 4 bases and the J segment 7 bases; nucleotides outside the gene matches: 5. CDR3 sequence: CASSFRGRIGELFF. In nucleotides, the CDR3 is TGTGCCAGCAGTTTCAGGGGGCGGATCGGGGAGCTGTTTTTT.